What follows describes a single TCR beta chain. Libraries were prepared by immunoSEQ multiplex PCR; TCRdb keeps only in-frame clonotypes and omits some of them. The table records around 190,000 clones, about 88% of them present only once. Residents of 24 US areas, aged roughly 18 to 89 years, made up the participants. Participant reports of clinical history set cohort assignment. All recovered Cohort 3 donors got two negative PCRs, got clearance, or saw symptom resolution. The data derive from a study of blood T cell repertoires in COVID-19. As for the study in general: From the United States, Italy and Spain came samples of acute and convalescent COVID-19.

V was pared by 1 base and J by 10 bases, with 11 bases between. The length of the CDR3 is 12 residues. Germline V gives CDR1 SGHVS, CDR2 FNYEAQ. The rearrangement uses TRBV7-6 and TRBJ2-7; weak D call: TRBD2 (6 bases). Sequencing input: PBMCs or T cells enriched from blood (not recorded which). The sequence came from a woman in her thirties who had recovered from COVID-19. The CDR3 is CASSLGLAKQYF. The CDR3 nucleotides read TGTGCCAGCAGCTTAGGCCTAGCGAAACAGTACTTC.